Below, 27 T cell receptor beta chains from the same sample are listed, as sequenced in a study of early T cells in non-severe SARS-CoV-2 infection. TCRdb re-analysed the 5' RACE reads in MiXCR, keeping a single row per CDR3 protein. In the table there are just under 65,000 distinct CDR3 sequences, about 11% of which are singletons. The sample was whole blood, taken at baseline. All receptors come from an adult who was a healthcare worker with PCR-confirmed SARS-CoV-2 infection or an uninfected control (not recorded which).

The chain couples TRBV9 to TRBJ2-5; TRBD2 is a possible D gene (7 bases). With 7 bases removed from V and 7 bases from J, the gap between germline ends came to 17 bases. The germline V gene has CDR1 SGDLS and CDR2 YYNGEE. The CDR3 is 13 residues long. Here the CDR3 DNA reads TGTGCCAGCGGGGGGCCGGGAGGAGTGACCCAGTACTTC. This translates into CASGGPGGVTQYF.

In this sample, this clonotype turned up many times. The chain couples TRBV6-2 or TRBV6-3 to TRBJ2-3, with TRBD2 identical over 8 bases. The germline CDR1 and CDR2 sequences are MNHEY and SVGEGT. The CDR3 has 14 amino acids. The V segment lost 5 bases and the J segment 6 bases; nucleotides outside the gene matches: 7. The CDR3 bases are TGTGCCAGCAGTCCCCCGGGAGGGGCGGATACGCAGTATTTT. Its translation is CASSPPGGADTQYF.

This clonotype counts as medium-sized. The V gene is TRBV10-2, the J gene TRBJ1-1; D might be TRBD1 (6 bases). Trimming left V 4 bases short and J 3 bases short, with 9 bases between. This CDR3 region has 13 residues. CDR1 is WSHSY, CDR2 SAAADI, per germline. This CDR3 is CASSVQGDTEAFF. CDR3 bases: TGCGCCAGCAGTGTACAGGGAGACACTGAAGCTTTCTTT.

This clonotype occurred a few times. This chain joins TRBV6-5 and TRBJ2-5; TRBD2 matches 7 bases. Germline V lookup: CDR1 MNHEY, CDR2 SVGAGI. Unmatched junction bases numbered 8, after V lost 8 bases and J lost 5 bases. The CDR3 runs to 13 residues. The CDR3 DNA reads TGTGCCAGCCAGACTAGCAAGGTGGAGACCCAGTACTTC. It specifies CASQTSKVETQYF.

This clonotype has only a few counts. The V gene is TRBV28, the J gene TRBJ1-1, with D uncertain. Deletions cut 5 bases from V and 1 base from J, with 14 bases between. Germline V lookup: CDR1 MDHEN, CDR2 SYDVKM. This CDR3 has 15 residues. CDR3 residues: CASSTYQARNTEAFF. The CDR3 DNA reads TGTGCCAGCAGTACTTATCAGGCGCGGAACACTGAAGCTTTCTTT.

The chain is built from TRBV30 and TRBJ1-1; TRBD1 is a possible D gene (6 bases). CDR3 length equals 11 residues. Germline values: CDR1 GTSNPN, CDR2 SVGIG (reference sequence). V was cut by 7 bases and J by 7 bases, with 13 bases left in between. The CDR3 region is CASRGLFEAFF. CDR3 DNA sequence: TGTGCCTCTCGGGGGCTTTTTGAAGCTTTCTTT.

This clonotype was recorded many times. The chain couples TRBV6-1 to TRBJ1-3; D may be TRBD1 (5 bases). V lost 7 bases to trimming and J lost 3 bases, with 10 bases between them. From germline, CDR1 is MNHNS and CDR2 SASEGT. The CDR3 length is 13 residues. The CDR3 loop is CASIGRVGNTIYF. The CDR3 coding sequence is TGTGCCAGCATTGGCAGGGTTGGAAACACCATATATTTT.

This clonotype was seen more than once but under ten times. The CDR3 DNA follows: TGTGCCAGCAGACAGACAGGGGCCGGGGCCAAAAACATTCAGTACTTC. Its protein is CASRQTGAGAKNIQYF. This chain joins TRBV12-3 or TRBV12-4 and TRBJ2-4; 8 bases are a match to TRBD1. The V and J ends lost 6 bases and 1 base, in that order; junction bases with no gene match: 8. The CDR3 runs to 16 residues.

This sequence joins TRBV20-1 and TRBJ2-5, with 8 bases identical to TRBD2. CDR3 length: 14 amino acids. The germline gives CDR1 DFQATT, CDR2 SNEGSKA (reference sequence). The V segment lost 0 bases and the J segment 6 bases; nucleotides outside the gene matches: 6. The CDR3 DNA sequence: TGCAGTGCTAGAGATCGGGGGGGGAGCCAGACCCAGTACTTC. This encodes CSARDRGGSQTQYF.

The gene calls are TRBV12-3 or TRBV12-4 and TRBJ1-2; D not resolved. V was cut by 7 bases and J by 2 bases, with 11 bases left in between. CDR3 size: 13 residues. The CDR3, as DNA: TGTGCCAGCACCCTTAAGGGAAACTATGGCTACACCTTC. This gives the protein CASTLKGNYGYTF.

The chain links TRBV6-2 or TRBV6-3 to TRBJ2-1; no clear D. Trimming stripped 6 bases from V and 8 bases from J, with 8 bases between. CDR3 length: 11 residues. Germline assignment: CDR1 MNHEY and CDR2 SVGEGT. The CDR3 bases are TGTGCCAGCAGCCCCAACTATGAGCAGTTCTTC. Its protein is CASSPNYEQFF.

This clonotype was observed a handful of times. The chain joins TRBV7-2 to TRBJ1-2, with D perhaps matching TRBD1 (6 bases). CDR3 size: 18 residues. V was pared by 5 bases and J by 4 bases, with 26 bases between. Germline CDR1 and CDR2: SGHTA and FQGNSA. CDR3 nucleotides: TGTGCCAGCAGCCAGAGGGGGAGCGGCGCAACGACGCTCTATGGCTACACCTTC. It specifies CASSQRGSGATTLYGYTF.

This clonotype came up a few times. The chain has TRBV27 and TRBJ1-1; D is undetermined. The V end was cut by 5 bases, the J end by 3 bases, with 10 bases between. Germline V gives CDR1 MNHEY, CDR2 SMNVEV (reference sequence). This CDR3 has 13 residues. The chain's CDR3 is CASSKRRYTEAFF. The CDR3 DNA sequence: TGTGCCAGCAGTAAAAGGAGATACACTGAAGCTTTCTTT.

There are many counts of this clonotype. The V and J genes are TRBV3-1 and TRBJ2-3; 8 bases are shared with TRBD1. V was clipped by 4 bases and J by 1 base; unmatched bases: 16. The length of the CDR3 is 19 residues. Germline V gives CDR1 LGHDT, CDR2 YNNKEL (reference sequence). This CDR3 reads CASSPLLDRVASRTDTQYF. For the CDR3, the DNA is TGTGCCAGCAGCCCTCTACTGGACAGGGTGGCTTCCCGCACAGATACGCAGTATTTT.

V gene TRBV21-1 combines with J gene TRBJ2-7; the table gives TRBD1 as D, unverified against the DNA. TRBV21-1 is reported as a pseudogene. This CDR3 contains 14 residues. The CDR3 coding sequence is TGTGCCAGCAGCAAAGTTGGGGGGCGCACCGAGCAGTACTTC. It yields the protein CASSKVGGRTEQYF.

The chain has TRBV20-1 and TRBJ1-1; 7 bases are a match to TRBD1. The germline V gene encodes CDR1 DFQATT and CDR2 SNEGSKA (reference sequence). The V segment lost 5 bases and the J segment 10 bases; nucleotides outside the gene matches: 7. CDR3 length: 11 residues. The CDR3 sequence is CSAEGASGAFF. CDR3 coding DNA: TGCAGTGCTGAGGGGGCGAGCGGAGCTTTCTTT.

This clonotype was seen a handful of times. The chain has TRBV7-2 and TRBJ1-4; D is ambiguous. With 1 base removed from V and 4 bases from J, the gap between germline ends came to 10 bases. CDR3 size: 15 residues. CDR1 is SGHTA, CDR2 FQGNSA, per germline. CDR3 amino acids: CASSLVDRINEKLFF. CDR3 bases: TGTGCCAGCAGCTTAGTCGACCGCATTAATGAAAAACTGTTTTTT.

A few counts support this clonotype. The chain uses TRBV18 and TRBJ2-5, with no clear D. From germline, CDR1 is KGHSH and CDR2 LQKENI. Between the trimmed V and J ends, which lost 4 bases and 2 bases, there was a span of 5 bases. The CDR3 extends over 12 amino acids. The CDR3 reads CASSRFQETQYF. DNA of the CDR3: TGTGCCAGCTCACGTTTTCAAGAGACCCAGTACTTC.

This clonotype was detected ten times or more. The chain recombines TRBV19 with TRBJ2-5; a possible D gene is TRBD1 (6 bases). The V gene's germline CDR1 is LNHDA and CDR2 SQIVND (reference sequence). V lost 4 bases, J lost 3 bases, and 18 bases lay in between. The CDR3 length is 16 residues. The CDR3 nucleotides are TGTGCCAGTAGTAAGAGTCTGTGGACAGAAGAAGAGACCCAGTACTTC. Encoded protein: CASSKSLWTEEETQYF. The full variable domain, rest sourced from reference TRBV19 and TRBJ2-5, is DGGITQSPKYLFRKEGQNVTLSCEQNLNHDAMYWYRQDPGQGLRLIYYSQIVNDFQKGDIAEGYSVSREKKESFPLTVTSAQKNPTAFYLCASSKSLWTEEETQYFGPGTRLLVL.

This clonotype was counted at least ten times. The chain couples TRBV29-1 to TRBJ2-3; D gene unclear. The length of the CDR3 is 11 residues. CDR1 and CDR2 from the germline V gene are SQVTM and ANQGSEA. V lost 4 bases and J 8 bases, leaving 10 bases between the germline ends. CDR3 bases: TGCAGCGTTGTCACGGTCGGTACGCAGTATTTT. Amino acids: CSVVTVGTQYF.

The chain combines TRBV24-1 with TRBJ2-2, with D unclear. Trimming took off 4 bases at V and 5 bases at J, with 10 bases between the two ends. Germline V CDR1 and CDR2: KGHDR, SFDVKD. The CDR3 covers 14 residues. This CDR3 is CATSESGATGELFF. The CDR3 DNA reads TGTGCCACCAGTGAGTCGGGTGCTACCGGGGAGCTGTTTTTT.

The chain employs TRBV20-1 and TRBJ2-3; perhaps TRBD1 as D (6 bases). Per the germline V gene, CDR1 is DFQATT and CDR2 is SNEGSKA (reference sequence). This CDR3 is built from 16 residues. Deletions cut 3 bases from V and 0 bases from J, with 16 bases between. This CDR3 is CSARAKQGTSTDTQYF. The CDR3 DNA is TGCAGTGCTAGGGCCAAACAGGGCACCAGCACAGATACGCAGTATTTT.

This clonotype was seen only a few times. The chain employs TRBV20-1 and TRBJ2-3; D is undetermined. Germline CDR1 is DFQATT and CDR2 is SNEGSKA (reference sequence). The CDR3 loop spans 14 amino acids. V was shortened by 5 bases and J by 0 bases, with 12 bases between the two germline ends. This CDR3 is CSALRVSSTDTQYF. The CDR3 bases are TGCAGTGCTCTTCGGGTATCGAGCACAGATACGCAGTATTTT.

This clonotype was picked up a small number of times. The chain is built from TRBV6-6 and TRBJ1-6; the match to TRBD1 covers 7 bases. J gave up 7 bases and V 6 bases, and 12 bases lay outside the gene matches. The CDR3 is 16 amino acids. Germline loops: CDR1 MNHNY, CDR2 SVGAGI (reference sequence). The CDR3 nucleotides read TGTGCCAGCAGCCACACCCGACAGGGCGGCAATTCACCCCTCCACTTT. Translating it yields CASSHTRQGGNSPLHF.

The DNA of the CDR3 is TGTGCCAGCAGCCCGGGACTAGATGCGGAGCAGTACTTC. Its protein is CASSPGLDAEQYF. V usage is TRBV7-9 and J usage is TRBJ2-7; 8 nucleotides align to TRBD2. This CDR3 contains 13 residues. The germline V gene encodes CDR1 SEHNR and CDR2 FQNEAQ (reference sequence). With 5 bases clipped from V and 7 bases from J, the junction kept 7 bases outside the gene matches.

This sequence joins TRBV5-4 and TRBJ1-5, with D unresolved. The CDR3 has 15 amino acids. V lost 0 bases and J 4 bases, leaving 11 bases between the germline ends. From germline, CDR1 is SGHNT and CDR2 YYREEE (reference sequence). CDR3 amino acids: CASSLDTSGNQPQHF. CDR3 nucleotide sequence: TGTGCCAGCAGCTTGGACACAAGCGGGAATCAGCCCCAGCATTTT.

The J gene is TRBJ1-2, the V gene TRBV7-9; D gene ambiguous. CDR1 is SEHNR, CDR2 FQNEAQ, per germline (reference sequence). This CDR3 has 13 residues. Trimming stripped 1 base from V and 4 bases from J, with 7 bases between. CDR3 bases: TGTGCCAGCAGCTTAGAGGCAGGCTATGGCTACACCTTC. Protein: CASSLEAGYGYTF.